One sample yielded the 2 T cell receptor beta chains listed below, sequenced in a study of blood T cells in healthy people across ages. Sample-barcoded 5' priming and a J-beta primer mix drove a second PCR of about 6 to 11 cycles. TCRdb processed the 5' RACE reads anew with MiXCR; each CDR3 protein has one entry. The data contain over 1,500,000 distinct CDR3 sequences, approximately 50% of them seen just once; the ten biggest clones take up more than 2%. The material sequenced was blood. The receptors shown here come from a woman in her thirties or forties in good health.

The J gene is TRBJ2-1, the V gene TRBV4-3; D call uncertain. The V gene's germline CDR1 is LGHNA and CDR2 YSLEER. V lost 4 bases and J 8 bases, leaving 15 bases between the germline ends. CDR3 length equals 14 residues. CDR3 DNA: TGCGCCAGCAGCCCAACCGGTGTAAACTATGAGCAGTTCTTC. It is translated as CASSPTGVNYEQFF.

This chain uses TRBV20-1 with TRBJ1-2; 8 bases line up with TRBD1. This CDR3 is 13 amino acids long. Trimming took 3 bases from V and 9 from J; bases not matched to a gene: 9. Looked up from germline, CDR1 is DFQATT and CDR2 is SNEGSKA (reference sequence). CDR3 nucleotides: TGCAGTGCTAGGGGACGGACAGGGTGGAGCTACACCTTC. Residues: CSARGRTGWSYTF.